The rows below give T cell receptor beta chains drawn from one sample of a study of blood T cell repertoires in COVID-19. Sequencing used immunoSEQ multiplex PCR; TCRdb keeps in-frame clones, though not all of them. This repertoire shows 59,000 or so clones, around 80% found once; its top ten account for under 4%. Sequenced: peripheral blood. The receptors were sampled from a man aged 55 to 70 with acute or convalescent COVID-19. Each CDR3 is given with its conserved first and last residue. Fields, in order: D gene, clone size, J gene, V gene, CDR3 protein, CDR3 DNA. A D gene is named only where the DNA matches it firmly. Only part of the rows carry a size: once, few, many, or a class if the clone is expanded.

D gene: TRBD1
clone size: NA
J gene: TRBJ2-7
V gene: TRBV15
CDR3 protein: CATSKDRGAYEQYF
CDR3 DNA: TGTGCCACCAGCAAGGACAGGGGAGCCTACGAGCAGTACTTC

D gene: TRBD1
clone size: NA
J gene: TRBJ1-6
V gene: TRBV5-1
CDR3 protein: CASSLGGQGASPLHF
CDR3 DNA: TGCGCCAGCAGCTTGGGTGGACAGGGGGCCTCACCCCTCCACTTT

D gene: NA
clone size: NA
J gene: TRBJ1-2
V gene: TRBV7-8
CDR3 protein: CASSLAYRETGKGDYGYTF
CDR3 DNA: TGTGCCAGCAGCTTAGCGTACAGGGAGACGGGGAAGGGAGACTATGGCTACACCTTC

D gene: NA
clone size: NA
J gene: TRBJ2-1
V gene: TRBV11-1
CDR3 protein: CASSVARLGSNEQFF
CDR3 DNA: TGTGCCAGCAGCGTCGCACGGTTAGGGAGCAATGAGCAGTTCTTC

D gene: TRBD1
clone size: NA
J gene: TRBJ2-7
V gene: TRBV27
CDR3 protein: CASSIYRGEQYF
CDR3 DNA: TGTGCCAGCAGCATTTACAGGGGAGAGCAGTACTTC

D gene: NA
clone size: NA
J gene: TRBJ1-2
V gene: TRBV14
CDR3 protein: CASSQAPGDYGYTF
CDR3 DNA: TGTGCCAGCAGCCAAGCCCCGGGGGACTATGGCTACACCTTC

D gene: NA
clone size: NA
J gene: TRBJ1-1
V gene: TRBV7-9
CDR3 protein: CASSPGTGGGTEAFF
CDR3 DNA: TGTGCCAGCAGCCCCGGGACTGGGGGAGGGACTGAAGCTTTCTTT

D gene: TRBD2
clone size: NA
J gene: TRBJ2-2
V gene: TRBV5-4
CDR3 protein: CASSLGLAGDYGELFF
CDR3 DNA: TGTGCCAGCAGCCTAGGACTAGCGGGAGACTATGGGGAGCTGTTTTTT

D gene: TRBD1
clone size: NA
J gene: TRBJ2-5
V gene: TRBV5-5
CDR3 protein: CASSLEGQGPSETQYF
CDR3 DNA: TGTGCCAGCAGCTTGGAGGGACAGGGTCCCTCTGAGACCCAGTACTTC

D gene: NA
clone size: NA
J gene: TRBJ1-1
V gene: TRBV3-1/TRBV3-2
CDR3 protein: CASSQGDTGGIGEAFF
CDR3 DNA: TGTGCCAGCAGCCAGGGGGACACGGGGGGAATTGGTGAAGCTTTCTTT

D gene: TRBD2
clone size: NA
J gene: TRBJ2-3
V gene: TRBV5-4
CDR3 protein: CASSPGSSGIGDTQYF
CDR3 DNA: TGTGCCAGCAGCCCTGGTTCTAGCGGGATAGGAGATACGCAGTATTTT

D gene: TRBD2
clone size: NA
J gene: TRBJ2-3
V gene: TRBV7-3
CDR3 protein: CASSPGTSGSTDTQYF
CDR3 DNA: TGTGCCAGCAGCCCGGGGACTAGCGGGAGCACAGATACGCAGTATTTT

D gene: NA
clone size: NA
J gene: TRBJ2-7
V gene: TRBV2
CDR3 protein: CASSERTQYF
CDR3 DNA: TGTGCCAGCAGTGAAAGGACTCAGTACTTC

D gene: NA
clone size: NA
J gene: TRBJ2-2
V gene: TRBV2
CDR3 protein: CASSQYFNTGELFF
CDR3 DNA: TGTGCCAGCAGTCAATACTTCAACACCGGGGAGCTGTTTTTT

D gene: TRBD1
clone size: NA
J gene: TRBJ1-5
V gene: TRBV24-1
CDR3 protein: CATSDSDREGQPQHF
CDR3 DNA: TGTGCCACCAGTGATTCCGACAGGGAAGGACAGCCCCAGCATTTT

D gene: TRBD1
clone size: NA
J gene: TRBJ1-6
V gene: TRBV7-3
CDR3 protein: CASSLTLGQENSPLHF
CDR3 DNA: TGTGCCAGCAGCTTAACGTTGGGACAGGAAAATTCACCCCTCCACTTT

D gene: NA
clone size: NA
J gene: TRBJ2-1
V gene: TRBV7-9
CDR3 protein: CASSLGTSNYNEQFF
CDR3 DNA: TGTGCCAGCAGCTTAGGGACATCTAACTACAATGAGCAGTTCTTC

D gene: NA
clone size: NA
J gene: TRBJ1-6
V gene: TRBV28
CDR3 protein: CASSSGGGNSPLHF
CDR3 DNA: TGTGCCAGCAGTTCCGGTGGGGGGAATTCACCCCTCCACTTT

D gene: NA
clone size: NA
J gene: TRBJ2-1
V gene: TRBV24-1
CDR3 protein: CATSNNYNEQFF
CDR3 DNA: TGTGCCACCAGTAATAATTACAATGAGCAGTTCTTC

D gene: NA
clone size: NA
J gene: TRBJ1-3
V gene: TRBV28
CDR3 protein: CASSFQFSGNTIYF
CDR3 DNA: TGTGCCAGCAGTTTTCAGTTCTCTGGAAACACCATATATTTT

D gene: TRBD1
clone size: NA
J gene: TRBJ1-2
V gene: TRBV9
CDR3 protein: CASSVQGTANYGYTF
CDR3 DNA: TGTGCCAGCAGCGTACAAGGGACAGCTAACTATGGCTACACCTTC

D gene: NA
clone size: NA
J gene: TRBJ2-1
V gene: TRBV24-1
CDR3 protein: CATSFWGQQFF
CDR3 DNA: TGTGCCACCAGTTTCTGGGGGCAGCAGTTCTTC

D gene: TRBD1
clone size: NA
J gene: TRBJ1-1
V gene: TRBV25-1
CDR3 protein: CASRTSGTGFRTEAFF
CDR3 DNA: TGTGCCAGCAGGACGTCCGGGACAGGGTTTAGGACTGAAGCTTTCTTT

D gene: NA
clone size: NA
J gene: TRBJ1-6
V gene: TRBV3-1/TRBV3-2
CDR3 protein: CASSQRGIGSPLHF
CDR3 DNA: TGTGCCAGCAGCCAACGAGGGATCGGTTCACCCCTCCACTTT

D gene: NA
clone size: few
J gene: TRBJ2-7
V gene: TRBV7-9
CDR3 protein: CASSLGPEQYF
CDR3 DNA: TGTGCCAGCAGCTTAGGGCCCGAGCAGTACTTC

D gene: NA
clone size: NA
J gene: TRBJ1-4
V gene: TRBV18
CDR3 protein: CASSPSGAGDEKLFF
CDR3 DNA: TGTGCCAGCTCACCCTCGGGAGCTGGGGATGAAAAACTGTTTTTT

D gene: NA
clone size: NA
J gene: TRBJ1-1
V gene: TRBV28
CDR3 protein: CASRPPSSMNTEAFF
CDR3 DNA: TGTGCCAGCAGACCTCCGAGTAGCATGAACACTGAAGCTTTCTTT

D gene: TRBD1
clone size: NA
J gene: TRBJ1-4
V gene: TRBV28
CDR3 protein: CASSSHHRGRGEKLFF
CDR3 DNA: TGTGCCAGCAGTTCCCATCACAGGGGGCGAGGAGAAAAACTGTTTTTT

D gene: NA
clone size: NA
J gene: TRBJ1-4
V gene: TRBV4-3
CDR3 protein: CASSQDFTATNEKLFF
CDR3 DNA: TGCGCCAGCAGCCAAGATTTCACAGCAACTAATGAAAAACTGTTTTTT

D gene: TRBD1
clone size: NA
J gene: TRBJ2-4
V gene: TRBV3-1/TRBV3-2
CDR3 protein: CASSLMGGQENIQYF
CDR3 DNA: TGTGCCAGCAGCCTCATGGGGGGACAGGAAAACATTCAGTACTTC

D gene: NA
clone size: NA
J gene: TRBJ1-1
V gene: TRBV5-1
CDR3 protein: CASSLLLDTEAFF
CDR3 DNA: TGCGCCAGCAGTCTATTACTGGACACTGAAGCTTTCTTT

D gene: NA
clone size: NA
J gene: TRBJ1-5
V gene: TRBV6-6
CDR3 protein: CASSYESGGNQPQHF
CDR3 DNA: TGTGCCAGCAGTTACGAGTCGGGGGGCAATCAGCCCCAGCATTTT

D gene: NA
clone size: NA
J gene: TRBJ2-3
V gene: TRBV18
CDR3 protein: CASSLKPDFFGTDTQYF
CDR3 DNA: TGTGCCAGCTCACTCAAACCCGACTTCTTCGGCACAGATACGCAGTATTTT

D gene: NA
clone size: NA
J gene: TRBJ2-7
V gene: TRBV19
CDR3 protein: CASGDYEQYF
CDR3 DNA: TGTGCTTCGGGGGACTACGAGCAGTACTTC

D gene: NA
clone size: NA
J gene: TRBJ2-3
V gene: TRBV9
CDR3 protein: CASSDGPGSYTDTQYF
CDR3 DNA: TGTGCCAGCAGTGACGGTCCGGGAAGTTACACAGATACGCAGTATTTT

D gene: TRBD1
clone size: NA
J gene: TRBJ1-5
V gene: TRBV20-1
CDR3 protein: CSASGQGGQPQHF
CDR3 DNA: TGCAGTGCTAGTGGACAGGGTGGTCAGCCCCAGCATTTT

D gene: TRBD1
clone size: NA
J gene: TRBJ1-2
V gene: TRBV4-1
CDR3 protein: CASSHPGGQGARGYTF
CDR3 DNA: TGCGCCAGCAGCCACCCCGGGGGACAGGGGGCGCGGGGCTACACCTTC

D gene: NA
clone size: NA
J gene: TRBJ1-2
V gene: TRBV28
CDR3 protein: CASKDYRENYGYTF
CDR3 DNA: TGTGCCAGCAAGGATTACAGGGAGAACTATGGCTACACCTTC

D gene: NA
clone size: NA
J gene: TRBJ1-2
V gene: TRBV28
CDR3 protein: CASIPSGQNYGYTF
CDR3 DNA: TGTGCCAGCATCCCCAGTGGACAGAACTATGGCTACACCTTC

D gene: NA
clone size: NA
J gene: TRBJ2-7
V gene: TRBV28
CDR3 protein: CASSRISAGTYEQYF
CDR3 DNA: TGTGCCAGCAGCCGTATTTCGGCAGGGACCTACGAGCAGTACTTC

D gene: NA
clone size: NA
J gene: TRBJ1-5
V gene: TRBV24-1
CDR3 protein: CATSGQGVAQPQHF
CDR3 DNA: TGTGCCACCAGTGGCCAAGGGGTCGCTCAGCCCCAGCATTTT

D gene: NA
clone size: NA
J gene: TRBJ2-7
V gene: TRBV7-9
CDR3 protein: CASSSLSYEQYF
CDR3 DNA: TGTGCCAGCAGCTCTCTCTCCTACGAGCAGTACTTC

D gene: TRBD1
clone size: NA
J gene: TRBJ1-5
V gene: TRBV5-1
CDR3 protein: CASSFTPGQFNQPQHF
CDR3 DNA: TGCGCCAGCAGCTTTACACCGGGACAGTTCAATCAGCCCCAGCATTTT

D gene: NA
clone size: NA
J gene: TRBJ2-1
V gene: TRBV9
CDR3 protein: CASSVAPPETAGNEQFF
CDR3 DNA: TGTGCCAGCAGCGTAGCACCACCGGAGACCGCCGGCAATGAGCAGTTCTTC

D gene: NA
clone size: NA
J gene: TRBJ2-7
V gene: TRBV29-1
CDR3 protein: CSVAEQGNSYEQYF
CDR3 DNA: TGCAGCGTTGCCGAACAGGGAAACTCCTACGAGCAGTACTTC

D gene: NA
clone size: NA
J gene: TRBJ2-4
V gene: TRBV5-1
CDR3 protein: CASSLAGTLGSKNIQYF
CDR3 DNA: TGCGCCAGCAGCTTGGCAGGGACATTGGGATCCAAAAACATTCAGTACTTC

D gene: NA
clone size: few
J gene: TRBJ2-1
V gene: TRBV4-2
CDR3 protein: CASSQDRTNEQFF
CDR3 DNA: TGTGCCAGCAGCCAAGATCGGACTAATGAGCAGTTCTTC

D gene: TRBD2
clone size: NA
J gene: TRBJ2-7
V gene: TRBV7-9
CDR3 protein: CASSAAVRREADYEQYF
CDR3 DNA: TGTGCCAGCAGCGCGGCGGTTCGGCGGGAGGCCGACTACGAGCAGTACTTC

D gene: NA
clone size: NA
J gene: TRBJ1-1
V gene: TRBV27
CDR3 protein: CASRGGLGWTEAFF
CDR3 DNA: TGTGCCAGCAGGGGAGGACTGGGGTGGACTGAAGCTTTCTTT

D gene: TRBD2
clone size: NA
J gene: TRBJ2-7
V gene: TRBV20-1
CDR3 protein: CSASRGLAGVVQYF
CDR3 DNA: TGCAGTGCTAGTAGGGGACTAGCGGGAGTTGTGCAGTACTTC

D gene: NA
clone size: NA
J gene: TRBJ2-1
V gene: TRBV9
CDR3 protein: CASSPSWRQGGARGVHNEQFF
CDR3 DNA: TGTGCCAGCAGCCCGAGTTGGAGACAGGGAGGCGCCCGAGGGGTCCACAATGAGCAGTTCTTC

D gene: TRBD1
clone size: NA
J gene: TRBJ1-1
V gene: TRBV6-5
CDR3 protein: CASSYGRGRTEAFF
CDR3 DNA: TGTGCCAGCAGTTACGGCAGGGGGCGGACTGAAGCTTTCTTT

D gene: NA
clone size: NA
J gene: TRBJ2-1
V gene: TRBV7-2
CDR3 protein: CASSLGGGYNEQFF
CDR3 DNA: TGTGCCAGCAGCTTAGGTGGAGGCTACAATGAGCAGTTCTTC

D gene: NA
clone size: NA
J gene: TRBJ1-2
V gene: TRBV4-2
CDR3 protein: CASSQDLQGGRGYTF
CDR3 DNA: TGTGCCAGCAGCCAAGATTTGCAGGGAGGACGTGGCTACACCTTC

D gene: TRBD1
clone size: NA
J gene: TRBJ2-1
V gene: TRBV5-5
CDR3 protein: CASSSDRYYNEQFF
CDR3 DNA: TGTGCCAGCAGCTCGGACAGGTACTACAATGAGCAGTTCTTC

D gene: NA
clone size: NA
J gene: TRBJ2-2
V gene: TRBV5-6
CDR3 protein: CASSFGLGDTGELFF
CDR3 DNA: TGTGCCAGCAGTTTTGGACTCGGGGACACCGGGGAGCTGTTTTTT

D gene: NA
clone size: few
J gene: TRBJ1-6
V gene: TRBV5-5
CDR3 protein: CASSSPHESSYNSPLHF
CDR3 DNA: TGTGCCAGCAGCTCACCTCATGAGAGCTCCTATAATTCACCCCTCCACTTT

D gene: TRBD2
clone size: NA
J gene: TRBJ2-5
V gene: TRBV19
CDR3 protein: CASTGTSGGTKETQYF
CDR3 DNA: TGTGCCAGCACCGGGACTAGCGGGGGTACTAAAGAGACCCAGTACTTC

D gene: NA
clone size: NA
J gene: TRBJ1-6
V gene: TRBV28
CDR3 protein: CASSPLHGANSPLHF
CDR3 DNA: TGTGCCAGCAGTCCCTTACATGGGGCCAATTCACCCCTCCACTTT